This T cell receptor (beta chain) was observed in a study (dated by TCRdb to between 2015 and 2017). Describing the broader study: The study set out to test whether tumor-infiltrating Tregs in breast cancer get recruited from blood Tregs or are instead converted in situ from other CD4+ T cell subsets.

The CDR3 has 15 amino acids, counting the end cysteine and phenylalanine. This entry keeps only the CDR3 DNA: 45 bases, framed from base 1. Deletion took 5 bases off V and 3 bases off J, with a span of 14 bases between the germline ends. Tregs were isolated as CD4+CD25+CD127-/low cells. Tregs, naive and memory CD4+ T cells from tumor, blood and ipsilateral draining lymph nodes of a handful of breast cancer patients underwent full-length TCR alpha and beta sequencing. Tumor tissue and lymph nodes from ipsilateral axillary dissection were perfused with PBS, minced and digested with collagenase I and hyaluronidase. Sorted cell populations were confirmed by FACS to exceed 90% purity. Broad study findings and their caveats: In terms of TCR gene usage, tumor memory CD4+ T cells clustered together with blood and lymph node memory CD4+ cells, as well as with lymph node naive CD4+ cells. The TCR alpha and beta sequences of tumor-infiltrating Tregs showed the greatest overlap with tumor naive CD4+ T cells, followed by blood naive CD4+ T cells. The larger-cohort validation was restricted to a single TCR beta V-J rearrangement rather than whole repertoires.

Many counts were recorded for this clonotype. Its specific antigen is unknown. Per-base quality was not reported, and no clone a single base away is much larger than it. Full-length TCR variable regions were amplified by 5' RACE PCR with constant-region reverse primers, followed by semi-nested PCR with Nested Universal Primer A. Using the ReliaPrep RNA Cell Miniprep System, total RNA was extracted, and the SMARTer RACE 5'/3' Kit was then used to reverse transcribe the RNA into 5'RACE-ready cDNA. An Illumina MiSeq was used to sequence the full-length TCR alpha and beta libraries, which had been barcoded with multiplex adaptors. In the source study's methods: Sequencing data were pooled across the five patients for each of nine subset-tissue groups and compared by unsupervised clustering of TCR gene usage. The Morisita-Horn index was used to calculate repertoire similarity, with shared sequences weighted according to their contribution to each repertoire. TCRdb applied fastp at Q25 and MiXCR to the public reads, then kept only in-frame beta chains. Duplicate CDR3 protein sequences are folded into a single record with the most common DNA and genes. The V and J calls shown here were made by TCRdb, not taken from the authors' results. Across this sample there are 30,000 or so distinct CDR3 sequences, with 25% to 30% seen only once. The ten largest clones capture less than 2.5% of the sample.

The chain was built from TRBV12-3 or TRBV12-4 and TRBJ1-5; TRBD1 might be the D gene, on 5 matching bases. The sample was tumor-infiltrating Tregs sorted from the breast tumor. This clonotype was sampled from a female donor with breast cancer. The CDR3 protein: CASSKTATLNQPQHF. The nucleotides read TGTGCCAGCAGTAAGACAGCTACCCTCAATCAGCCCCAGCATTTT.